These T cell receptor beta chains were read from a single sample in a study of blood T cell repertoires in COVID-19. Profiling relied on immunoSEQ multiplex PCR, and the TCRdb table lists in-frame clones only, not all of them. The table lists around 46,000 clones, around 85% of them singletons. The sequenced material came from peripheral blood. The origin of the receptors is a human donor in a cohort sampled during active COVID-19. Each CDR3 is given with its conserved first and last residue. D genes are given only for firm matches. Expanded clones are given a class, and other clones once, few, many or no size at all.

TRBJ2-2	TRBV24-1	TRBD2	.	CATTFSGGTGELFF	TGTGCCACCACCTTTAGCGGGGGGACCGGGGAGCTGTTTTTT
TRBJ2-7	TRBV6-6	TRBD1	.	CASSYVGTGQDLYF	TGTGCCAGCAGTTACGTCGGGACAGGGCAGGACCTGTACTTC
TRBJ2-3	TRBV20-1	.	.	CSAGPSDTQYF	TGCAGTGCTGGGCCATCAGATACGCAGTATTTT
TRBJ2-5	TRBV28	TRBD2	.	CASTTAGGVQETQYF	TGTGCCAGCACCACAGCGGGGGGGGTCCAAGAGACCCAGTACTTC
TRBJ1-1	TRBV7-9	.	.	CASSLLTEAFF	TGTGCCAGCAGCTTACTTACTGAAGCTTTCTTT
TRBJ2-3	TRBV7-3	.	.	CASSSSSTDTQYF	TGTGCCAGCAGCTCCTCTAGCACAGATACGCAGTATTTT
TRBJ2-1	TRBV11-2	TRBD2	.	CASSLRPGTSGYNEQFF	TGTGCCAGCAGCTTACGTCCCGGGACTAGCGGATACAATGAGCAGTTCTTC
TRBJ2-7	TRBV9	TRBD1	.	CASSVGQGPYEQYF	TGTGCCAGCAGCGTGGGACAGGGTCCCTACGAGCAGTACTTC
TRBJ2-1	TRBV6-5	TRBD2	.	CASSYELAGAHNEQFF	TGTGCCAGCAGTTACGAACTAGCGGGGGCCCACAATGAGCAGTTCTTC
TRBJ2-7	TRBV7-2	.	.	CASSLQGVYEQYF	TGTGCCAGCAGCTTACAAGGGGTCTACGAGCAGTACTTC
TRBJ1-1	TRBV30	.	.	CAWSVNFGLLNTEAFF	TGTGCCTGGAGTGTTAATTTCGGACTCCTGAACACTGAAGCTTTCTTT
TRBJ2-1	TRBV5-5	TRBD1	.	CASSFPGGFNEQFF	TGTGCCAGCAGCTTTCCAGGGGGCTTCAATGAGCAGTTCTTC
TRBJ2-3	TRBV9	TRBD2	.	CASSVDQNLAGGDTQYF	TGTGCCAGCAGCGTAGATCAAAATCTAGCGGGAGGAGATACGCAGTATTTT
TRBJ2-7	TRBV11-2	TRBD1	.	CASSSYKGQGAYEQYF	TGTGCCAGCAGCTCCTACAAAGGACAGGGGGCTTACGAGCAGTACTTC
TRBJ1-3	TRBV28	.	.	CASSWWGGGAPLSGNTIYF	TGTGCCAGCAGCTGGTGGGGTGGGGGGGCTCCTCTCTCTGGAAACACCATATATTTT
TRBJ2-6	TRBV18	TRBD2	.	CASSSSGPRSGANVLTF	TGTGCCAGCTCATCTAGCGGACCACGCTCTGGGGCCAACGTCCTGACTTTC
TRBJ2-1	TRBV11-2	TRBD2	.	CASRTAGRLGNEQFF	TGTGCCAGCAGAACAGCGGGGCGGTTGGGGAATGAGCAGTTCTTC
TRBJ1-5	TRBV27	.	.	CASSLGGVSNQPQHF	TGTGCCAGCAGTTTAGGGGGGGTTAGCAATCAGCCCCAGCATTTT
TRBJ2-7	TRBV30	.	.	CAWSALAGGTYEQYF	TGTGCCTGGAGTGCGTTGGCAGGAGGTACCTACGAGCAGTACTTC
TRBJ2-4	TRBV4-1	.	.	CASSQQETSAKNIQYF	TGCGCCAGCAGCCAACAAGAGACATCAGCCAAAAACATTCAGTACTTC
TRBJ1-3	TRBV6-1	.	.	CASSELMGSSGNTIYF	TGTGCCAGCAGTGAATTGATGGGGAGCTCTGGAAACACCATATATTTT
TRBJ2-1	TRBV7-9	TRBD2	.	CASSLASGNEQFF	TGTGCCAGCAGCTTAGCCAGCGGGAACGAGCAGTTCTTC
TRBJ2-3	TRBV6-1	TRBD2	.	CASSEMVAGDADTQYF	TGTGCCAGCAGTGAAATGGTAGCGGGGGATGCAGATACGCAGTATTTT
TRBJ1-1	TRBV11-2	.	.	CASSLAVFRGGEAFF	TGTGCCAGCAGCTTAGCCGTTTTCCGAGGTGGTGAAGCTTTCTTT
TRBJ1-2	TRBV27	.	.	CASSLLAVDRSYGYTF	TGTGCCAGCAGTTTATTAGCCGTCGACAGGTCTTATGGCTACACCTTC
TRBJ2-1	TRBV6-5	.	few	CASSYHPSSYNEQFF	TGTGCCAGCAGTTACCATCCCAGCTCCTACAATGAGCAGTTCTTC
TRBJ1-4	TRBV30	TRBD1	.	CAWATGTGIEKLFF	TGTGCCTGGGCTACCGGGACAGGGATTGAAAAACTGTTTTTT
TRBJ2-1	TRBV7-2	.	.	CASSLAHGLGNEQFF	TGTGCCAGCAGCTTAGCGCACGGGTTAGGCAATGAGCAGTTCTTC
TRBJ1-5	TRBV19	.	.	CASRTGTYNQPQHF	TGTGCCAGTAGGACCGGGACATACAATCAGCCCCAGCATTTT
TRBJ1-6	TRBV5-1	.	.	CASSLDLSSSYNSPLHF	TGCGCCAGCAGCTTGGACCTTTCCAGCTCCTATAATTCACCCCTCCACTTT
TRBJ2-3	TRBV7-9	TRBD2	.	CASSLQGLVTDTQYF	TGTGCCAGCAGCTTACAGGGACTAGTTACAGATACGCAGTATTTT
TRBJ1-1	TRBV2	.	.	CASTESGSRGTEAFF	TGTGCCAGCACCGAGTCAGGGTCCCGCGGCACTGAAGCTTTCTTT
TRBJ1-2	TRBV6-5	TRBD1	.	CASRKGQGSYGYTF	TGTGCCAGCAGGAAGGGACAGGGAAGCTATGGCTACACCTTC
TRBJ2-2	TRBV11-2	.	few	CASSLVLGARSTGELFF	TGTGCCAGCAGCTTAGTGTTGGGGGCGCGGAGCACCGGGGAGCTGTTTTTT
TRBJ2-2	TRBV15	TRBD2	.	CATSRDRLAGGSWTGELFF	TGTGCCACCAGCAGAGATCGCCTAGCGGGGGGGTCGTGGACCGGGGAGCTGTTTTTT
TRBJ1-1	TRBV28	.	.	CASSLQTVYTEAFF	TGTGCCAGCAGTTTACAAACGGTCTACACTGAAGCTTTCTTT